The next 20 T cell receptor beta chains were all read from a single sample in a study of blood T cell repertoires in COVID-19. Generated by immunoSEQ multiplex PCR, the TCRdb table keeps only in-frame clones and is missing some. The sample has roughly 190,000 clones; 84% are singletons. The sequencing input was PBMCs or T cells enriched from blood (not recorded which). Receptors were obtained from a woman aged 25 to 39 who had been exposed to COVID-19.

The chain couples TRBV7-3 to TRBJ2-3, with D tentatively TRBD2 (6 bases). V gave up 2 bases and J gave up 7 bases, with 7 bases separating them. CDR1 and CDR2 (germline): SGHTA, FQGTGA. The CDR3 contains 12 residues. The CDR3: CASSLGGYTQYF. CDR3 DNA: TGTGCCAGCAGCTTAGGGGGGTATACGCAGTATTTT. The full variable domain, with the rest looked up from reference TRBV7-3 and TRBJ2-3, is GAGVSQTPSNKVTEKGKYVELRCDPISGHTALYWYRQSLGQGPEFLIYFQGTGAADDSGLPNDRFFAVRPEGSVSTLKIQRTERGDSAVYLCASSLGGYTQYFGPGTRLTVL.

A few counts support this clone. The rearrangement uses TRBV5-1 and TRBJ1-2, with a tentative D call TRBD1 (6 bases). V dropped 0 bases and J dropped 2 bases, with 14 bases sitting between them. This CDR3 region has 16 residues. CDR1 is SGHRS, CDR2 YFSETQ, per germline. The chain's CDR3 is CASSLGGQNLNYGYTF. CDR3 nucleotides: TGCGCCAGCAGCTTGGGGGGGCAGAACTTAAACTATGGCTACACCTTC.

This chain uses TRBV30 with TRBJ1-2; no firm D call. Germline V gene lookup returns CDR1 GTSNPN and CDR2 SVGIG (reference sequence). This CDR3 spans 14 amino acids. The V end lost 3 bases, the J end lost 2 bases, and 13 bases lay between the germline ends. The CDR3 DNA is TGTGCCTGGAGGCCCGACGGAGAAAACTATGGCTACACCTTC. Translation: CAWRPDGENYGYTF.

The gene calls are TRBV11-2 and TRBJ1-2; D gene uncertain. This CDR3 has 9 amino acids. CDR1 SGHAT and CDR2 FQNNGV come from the germline V gene. The V and J ends lost 11 bases and 8 bases respectively, with 9 bases between them. The CDR3 loop reads CAWSAGYTF. In DNA form, the CDR3 reads TGTGCCTGGAGCGCGGGCTACACCTTC.

The chain carries TRBV29-1 and TRBJ1-6; D not certain. The germline V gene encodes CDR1 SQVTM and CDR2 ANQGSEA. Trimming took off 6 bases at V and 8 bases at J, with 14 bases between the two ends. The CDR3 loop spans 13 amino acids. The chain's CDR3 is CSVATEKDSPLHF. CDR3 DNA sequence: TGCAGCGTCGCGACTGAGAAAGATTCACCCCTCCACTTT.

DNA of the CDR3: TGTGCCAGCAACCACCGGACTGCCAGAGATACGCAGTATTTT. Its translation: CASNHRTARDTQYF. The rearrangement uses TRBV11-2 and TRBJ2-3; D is perhaps TRBD2 (5 bases). Germline CDR1 reads SGHAT; CDR2 reads FQNNGV. Trimming stripped 7 bases from V and 5 bases from J, with 16 bases between. The CDR3 totals 14 residues. Using reference TRBV11-2 and TRBJ2-3 for the parts outside the CDR3, the full variable domain is EAGVAQSPRYKIIEKRQSVAFWCNPISGHATLYWYQQILGQGPKLLIQFQNNGVVDDSQLPKDRFSAERLKGVDSTLKIQPAKLEDSAVYLCASNHRTARDTQYFGPGTRLTVL.

This clone was counted a single time. The V call is TRBV4-1, the J call TRBJ2-7; the D gene is possibly TRBD2 (6 bases). The CDR3 length is 14 residues. V was clipped by 3 bases and J by 0 bases, with 9 bases between them. Germline lookup yields CDR1 MGHRA and CDR2 YSYEKL. CDR3 nucleotide sequence: TGCGCCAGCAGCCACCCGGACTACTCCTACGAGCAGTACTTC. It codes for CASSHPDYSYEQYF.

The rearrangement links TRBV30 to TRBJ1-1; no clear D gene. The CDR3 totals 16 residues. V lost 4 bases, J lost 1 base, and 19 bases lay in between. CDR1 and CDR2 from the germline V gene are GTSNPN and SVGIG (reference sequence). The CDR3 here is CAWIAWVPDRNTEAFF. The CDR3, as DNA: TGTGCCTGGATAGCGTGGGTGCCCGATCGGAACACTGAAGCTTTCTTT.

The rearrangement joins TRBV7-9 to TRBJ1-2, with 9 bases that match TRBD1. CDR3 size: 15 residues. Looked up from germline, CDR1 is SEHNR and CDR2 is FQNEAQ (reference sequence). Germline trimming cut 4 bases from V and 5 bases from J; bases unmatched to any gene: 8. Here the CDR3 reads CASSSLPTGGYGYTF. In DNA, the CDR3 is TGTGCCAGCAGCTCCCTACCGACAGGGGGGTATGGCTACACCTTC.

This sequence joins TRBV5-6 and TRBJ2-7; 8 nucleotides match TRBD1. The CDR3 sequence is 14 residues long. V was clipped by 0 bases and J by 4 bases; unmatched bases: 3. Germline CDR1 SGHDT, CDR2 YYEEEE. Here the CDR3 DNA reads TGTGCCAGCAGCTTGGTGGACAGGGAATACGAGCAGTACTTC. It is translated as CASSLVDREYEQYF.

Notes on this clone: Different DNA sequences within this sample yield the same CDR3. This chain links TRBV9 with TRBJ2-7; 7 nucleotides line up with TRBD1. Germline V gene data show CDR1 as SGDLS and CDR2 as YYNGEE. The J segment lost 0 bases and the V segment lost 0 bases, leaving 3 bases of the junction unmatched. This CDR3 contains 15 residues. The CDR3 DNA reads TGTGCCAGCAGCGTAGAGGGGGACAGCTCCTACGAGCAGTACTTC. Translating it yields CASSVEGDSSYEQYF.

This clone was picked up one time. This chain joins TRBV3-1 (or the pseudogene TRBV3-2) and TRBJ1-4; TRBD1 matches 9 bases. With V trimmed by 2 bases and J by 12 bases, 13 bases remained unmatched. CDR1 is LGHDT, CDR2 YNNKEL, per germline (reference sequence). The CDR3 is 16 residues long. The CDR3: CASSQPNRQGVGELFF. Written as DNA, the CDR3 is TGTGCCAGCAGCCAACCTAATCGACAGGGGGTAGGGGAACTGTTTTTT.

This clone was seen only once. The chain uses TRBV14 and TRBJ2-1; TRBD2 matches 13 bases. V shed 2 bases, J shed 9 bases, and the junction held 7 bases outside the gene matches. Germline CDR1 is SGHDN and CDR2 is FVKESK. The length of the CDR3 is 16 residues. The CDR3 region has the DNA TGTGCCAGCAGCCAATTGGGACTAGCGGGACGCGGTGAGCAGTTCTTC. Encoded protein: CASSQLGLAGRGEQFF.

The chain employs TRBV5-4 and TRBJ2-1; D is unresolved. The CDR3 has 13 residues. Trimming shortened V by 2 bases and J by 3 bases, and 6 bases separated the two germline ends. Germline V lookup: CDR1 SGHNT, CDR2 YYREEE (reference sequence). The CDR3 here is CASSLESYNEQFF. Written as DNA, the CDR3 is TGTGCCAGCAGCTTAGAGAGCTACAATGAGCAGTTCTTC.

This clone appeared a single time. The chain joins TRBV5-1 to TRBJ2-7; D possibly corresponds to TRBD1 (5 bases). From germline, CDR1 is SGHRS and CDR2 YFSETQ. The CDR3 covers 14 residues. Trimming removed 0 bases from V and 5 bases from J, with 12 bases in between. The chain's CDR3 is CASSLDTGSNEQYF. Here the CDR3 DNA reads TGCGCCAGCAGCTTGGATACAGGATCCAACGAGCAGTACTTC.

The chain recombines TRBV19 with TRBJ1-2; D remains unclear. Between the trimmed V and J ends, which lost 10 bases and 8 bases, there was a span of 20 bases. Germline V gene lookup returns CDR1 LNHDA and CDR2 SQIVND (reference sequence). The CDR3 extends over 13 amino acids. CDR3 DNA sequence: TGTGCCACCCTAAGGCCGGGAGATATAGGCTACACCTTC. Protein product: CATLRPGDIGYTF.

This clone has only a few counts. The chain employs TRBV3-1 (or the pseudogene TRBV3-2) and TRBJ1-4; D might be TRBD1 (5 bases). V was cut by 4 bases and J by 7 bases, with 13 bases left in between. The CDR3 sequence is 14 residues long. The germline V gene encodes CDR1 LGHDT and CDR2 YNNKEL (reference sequence). The CDR3 region has the DNA TGTGCCAGCAGCCGTAAAGGGGATGGTGAAAAACTGTTTTTT. Translated, it gives CASSRKGDGEKLFF.

This rearrangement joins TRBV4-3 to TRBJ2-3; D gene ambiguous. The V end lost 0 bases, the J end lost 8 bases, and 9 bases lay between the germline ends. CDR3 length: 13 amino acids. Per germline, CDR1 LGHNA and CDR2 YSLEER. CDR3 in DNA: TGCGCCAGCAGCCAAGAGTTTTCGGGTACGCAGTATTTT. This sequence encodes CASSQEFSGTQYF.

The chain is built from TRBV7-3 and TRBJ2-1, with TRBD2 as a possible D gene (5 bases). Germline values: CDR1 SGHTA, CDR2 FQGTGA. The CDR3 covers 14 residues. The V end lost 4 bases, the J end lost 4 bases, and 11 bases lay between the germline ends. The CDR3 sequence: CASSSGLIYNEQFF. The CDR3 coding sequence is TGTGCCAGCAGCTCAGGACTGATATACAATGAGCAGTTCTTC.

The chain links TRBV7-9 to TRBJ2-5, with 10 bases identical to TRBD1. This CDR3 has 18 residues. The V and J ends lost 6 bases and 1 base, in that order; junction bases with no gene match: 14. Germline V gene sequence: CDR1 SEHNR, CDR2 FQNEAQ (reference sequence). The CDR3 region is CASSPVPPGQGIQETQYF. The CDR3 DNA sequence: TGTGCCAGCAGTCCAGTACCTCCGGGACAGGGGATCCAAGAGACCCAGTACTTC.